This TCR beta chain was retrieved from a study of cytomegalovirus exposure and HLA in healthy donors. V lost 0 bases and J lost 8; bases outside the gene matches: 6. Germline loops: CDR1 SGHTA, CDR2 FQGTGA. CDR3 size: 16 residues. Primers: 60 Vbeta forward and 13 Jbeta reverse. Measured with immunoSEQ multiplex PCR; TCRdb has only the in-frame clones, and not every one. The data contain around 210,000 clones, roughly three quarters of them singletons. General observations from the study: Cytomegalovirus association was assigned to about 150 TCR beta chains. An apparent linkage of common viral pathogens to several of the most significant clusters emerged in a later analysis. Analysis performed later showed TCR beta chains linked to HLA being more clonally expanded than equally common others. The authors excluded some V segments, including TRBV6-2 and TRBV6-3, as indistinguishable.

For this clone: Antigen unknown.

The rearrangement links TRBV7-3 to TRBJ1-5, with 11 bases lining up with TRBD1. This receptor was taken from a male donor in good health and CMV-seropositive. Source material: PBMCs. The CDR3 spells CASSLTPRDRGKPQHF. CDR3 DNA: TGTGCCAGCAGCTTAACCCCCCGGGACAGGGGGAAGCCCCAGCATTTT. Looking up the rest from reference TRBV7-3 and TRBJ1-5 gives the full variable domain: GAGVSQTPSNKVTEKGKYVELRCDPISGHTALYWYRQSLGQGPEFLIYFQGTGAADDSGLPNDRFFAVRPEGSVSTLKIQRTERGDSAVYLCASSLTPRDRGKPQHFGDGTRLSIL.